The 32 T cell receptor beta chains below were found in one sample sequenced in a study of T cells in Graves' hyperthyroidism and ophthalmopathy. From RNA transcripts, TCR beta CDR3 regions were amplified. TCR CDR3 underwent first-round RT-PCR with the HTBI primer set. TCRdb re-analysed the multiplex PCR reads in MiXCR, keeping a single row per CDR3 protein. The sample lists roughly 160,000 distinct CDR3 sequences, 9.4% occurring once. Sequences were obtained from blood. These receptors were obtained from a woman between 18 and 29 years old with Graves' hyperthyroidism that later progressed to Graves' ophthalmopathy.

This clonotype was observed at least ten times. The genes are TRBV30 and TRBJ1-2; D is undetermined. The length of the CDR3 is 10 residues. The germline V gene encodes CDR1 GTSNPN and CDR2 SVGIG (reference sequence). V gave up 4 bases and J gave up 13 bases, with 13 bases separating them. The CDR3 DNA reads as TGTGCCTGGATCCAAGGGAGGGCCACCTTC. Protein: CAWIQGRATF.

The rearrangement joins TRBV20-1 to TRBJ2-2; 8 bases line up with TRBD2. This CDR3 contains 16 residues. Germline CDR1 reads DFQATT; CDR2 reads SNEGSKA (reference sequence). V lost 1 base, J lost 3 bases, and 7 bases stayed unmatched. The CDR3 region has the DNA TGCAGTGCTAGAGCCGGGGGGGGGGGGTACACCGGGGAGCTGTTTTTT. This encodes CSARAGGGGYTGELFF.

V and J are TRBV7-3 and TRBJ2-7, with a weak D call TRBD1 (5 bases). Germline V gene sequence: CDR1 SGHTA, CDR2 FQGTGA. This CDR3 spans 15 amino acids. The V and J ends lost 3 bases and 6 bases respectively, with 18 bases between them. Here the CDR3 reads CASSFGAGFPSEQYF. The CDR3 coding sequence is TGTGCCAGCAGCTTTGGGGCAGGGTTTCCGAGCGAGCAGTACTTC.

This clonotype was picked up many times. The chain has TRBV12-5 and TRBJ1-1; D is uncertain. The CDR3 has 15 amino acids. Germline V gives CDR1 LGHNT, CDR2 FRNRAP. Trimming removed 2 bases at V and 4 bases at J, with 14 bases between. The CDR3 protein is CASGLSAYAVTEAFF. CDR3 coding DNA: TGTGCTAGTGGTTTGAGTGCTTACGCAGTCACTGAAGCTTTCTTT. The full variable domain, its missing parts supplied by reference TRBV12-5 and TRBJ1-1, is DARVTQTPRHKVTEMGQEVTMRCQPILGHNTVFWYRQTMMQGLELLAYFRNRAPLDDSGMPKDRFSAEMPDATLATLKIQPSEPRDSAVYFCASGLSAYAVTEAFFGQGTRLTVV.

The sample holds many counts of this clonotype. The chain recombines TRBV7-3 with TRBJ2-1, with D perhaps matching TRBD1 (6 bases). The CDR3 length is 13 residues. Per germline, CDR1 SGHTA and CDR2 FQGTGA. Trimming cost V 5 bases and J 8 bases, with 13 bases left between them. The CDR3 DNA reads as TGTGCCAGCAGCCCAGGGGTAGGCGATGAGCAGTTCTTC. It translates to CASSPGVGDEQFF.

The table lists this clonotype with many counts. The chain links TRBV12-3 or TRBV12-4 to TRBJ2-3; 8 nucleotides match TRBD2. V lost 3 bases to trimming and J lost 3 bases; unmatched junction nucleotides: 8. This CDR3 is 16 amino acids long. The CDR3 DNA follows: TGTGCCAGCAGTTTCAAGACCGGGGGGGGTACAGATACGCAGTATTTT. Translated, it gives CASSFKTGGGTDTQYF.

As for this clonotype: This could be a read error, since a much larger clone is one nucleotide away. V gene TRBV30 combines with J gene TRBJ1-5; D is ambiguous. The V gene lost 0 bases and the J gene lost 3 bases, with 9 bases spanning the gap. The CDR3 loop spans 14 amino acids. Germline values: CDR1 GTSNPN, CDR2 SVGIG (reference sequence). CDR3 in DNA: TGTGCCTGGAGTGTGGCGGGCGACAATCAGCCCCAGCATTTT. Its translation is CAWSVAGDNQPQHF.

This clonotype has a count of ten or more. The chain joins TRBV19 to TRBJ2-1, with 8 bases identical to TRBD2. This CDR3 comprises 15 residues. Looked up from germline, CDR1 is LNHDA and CDR2 is SQIVND (reference sequence). V dropped 6 bases and J dropped 6; count of bases not matched to a gene: 10. CDR3: CASRPYSGGLNEQFF. The CDR3 nucleotides are TGTGCCAGTAGGCCTTATTCGGGAGGGCTCAATGAGCAGTTCTTC.

This clonotype was counted many times. The rearrangement joins TRBV28 to TRBJ1-5, with unresolved D. The CDR3 is made up of 17 amino acids. Trimming left V 1 base short and J 1 base short, with 14 bases between. The germline CDR1 and CDR2 sequences are MDHEN and SYDVKM. The CDR3 sequence is CASSLSLFLGSNQPQHF. Written as DNA, the CDR3 is TGTGCCAGCAGTTTATCCCTCTTTCTCGGGAGCAATCAGCCCCAGCATTTT.

The chain links TRBV9 to TRBJ1-3; D unresolved. The V end was cut by 3 bases, the J end by 0 bases, with 10 bases between. The germline V gene has CDR1 SGDLS and CDR2 YYNGEE. The CDR3 totals 15 residues. The CDR3 protein is CASSALPFSGNTIYF. For the CDR3, the DNA is TGTGCCAGCAGCGCCCTTCCTTTCTCTGGAAACACCATATATTTT.

This chain links TRBV7-9 with TRBJ2-7; D call uncertain. Germline V lookup: CDR1 SEHNR, CDR2 FQNEAQ (reference sequence). The CDR3 has 14 amino acids. Trimming shortened V by 5 bases and J by 7 bases, and 18 bases separated the two germline ends. The CDR3 DNA reads TGTGCCAGCAGCCGGACGGGTGCCCTCGGGGAGCAGTACTTC. Encoded protein: CASSRTGALGEQYF.

This clonotype has just a few counts. A much larger clone lies one base from this, so it may be a read error. The chain combines TRBV7-8 with TRBJ2-1; D is possibly TRBD1 or TRBD2 (5 bases each). The CDR3 is 13 amino acids. The germline gives CDR1 SGHVS, CDR2 FQNEAQ. CDR3 in DNA: TGTGCCAGCAGCCTTGGGACCTACAATGAGCGGTTCTTC. This gives the protein CASSLGTYNERFF.

The rearrangement joins TRBV10-3 to TRBJ1-5, with D uncertain. The length of the CDR3 is 12 residues. The germline V and J ends were trimmed by 7 bases and 3 bases, with 7 bases remaining between them. Germline assignment: CDR1 ENHRY and CDR2 SYGVKD. The CDR3 is CAIKGPNQPQHF. CDR3 coding DNA: TGTGCCATCAAAGGGCCCAATCAGCCCCAGCATTTT.

The table lists this clonotype with many counts. Sequence at one end of the junction differs from germline and may be a read error. The V call is TRBV7-7, the J call TRBJ2-2; 9 bases align to TRBD1. CDR1 SSHAT and CDR2 FNYEAQ come from the germline V gene (reference sequence). The CDR3 loop spans 16 amino acids. The CDR3 sequence is CASSSMGQGNTGELFF. CDR3 in DNA: TGTGCTAGCAGCTCGATGGGACAGGGGAACACCGGGGAGCTGTTTTTT. The full variable domain, with the rest looked up from reference TRBV7-7 and TRBJ2-2, is GAGVSQSPRYKVTKRGQDVTLRCDPISSHATLYWYQQALGQGPEFLTYFNYEAQPDKSGLPSDRFSAERPEGSISTLTIQRTEQRDSAMYRCASSSMGQGNTGELFFGEGSRLTVL.

The rearrangement uses TRBV11-1 and TRBJ1-2, with 7 bases that match TRBD1. This CDR3 is built from 14 residues. CDR1 SGHAT and CDR2 FQDESV come from the germline V gene (reference sequence). Unmatched junction bases numbered 10, after V lost 4 bases and J lost 8 bases. CDR3: CASSSRQGLIGYTF. The CDR3 DNA is TGTGCCAGCAGCTCCCGACAGGGCCTGATCGGCTACACCTTC.

The sample holds many counts of this clonotype. The genes are TRBV4-2 and TRBJ1-1; D gene uncertain. CDR1 and CDR2 (germline): LGHNA, YNFKEQ. CDR3 length: 14 amino acids. V was shortened by 0 bases and J by 5 bases, with 10 bases between the two germline ends. The CDR3 reads CASSQDQEMTEAFF. In DNA, the CDR3 is TGTGCCAGCAGCCAAGATCAAGAGATGACTGAAGCTTTCTTT.

This clonotype was found many times. One end of the junction is discordant with germline, which a read error may explain. This chain joins TRBV4-1 and TRBJ1-5; the D is unclear. The CDR3 has 13 amino acids. In germline, CDR1 is MGHRA, CDR2 YSYEKL. The CDR3 DNA follows: TGCGCCAGCAGCCAAGAGAGCAGTCAGCCCCAGCATTTT. It codes for CASSQESSQPQHF.

The table lists this clonotype with a few counts. The chain links TRBV9 to TRBJ2-7; the D is unclear. The CDR3 totals 13 residues. Trimming left V 0 bases short and J 7 bases short, with 11 bases between. Germline CDR1 SGDLS, CDR2 YYNGEE. The CDR3 DNA follows: TGTGCCAGCAGCGTAGTGGAAGGGCGGGAGCAGTACTTC. This translates into CASSVVEGREQYF.

The J gene is TRBJ2-1, the V gene TRBV7-9, with TRBD1 identical over 8 bases. Germline values: CDR1 SEHNR, CDR2 FQNEAQ (reference sequence). The CDR3 is made up of 17 amino acids. The ends lost 1 base at V and 4 bases at J; junction bases unmatched: 9. The CDR3 DNA sequence: TGTGCCAGCAGCTTAGTAGTCGCGGACAGGGCTTACAATGAGCAGTTCTTC. The encoded protein is CASSLVVADRAYNEQFF.

This clonotype was detected ten times or more. The rearrangement uses TRBV19 and TRBJ1-5, with D possibly matching TRBD1 (6 bases). Germline loops: CDR1 LNHDA, CDR2 SQIVND (reference sequence). V lost 3 bases and J 2 bases, leaving 14 bases between the germline ends. The CDR3 has 16 amino acids. The CDR3 bases are TGTGCCAGTAGTATCCGCCGGGACACCGGCAATCAGCCCCAGCATTTT. It specifies CASSIRRDTGNQPQHF.

This clonotype was observed a few times. This may be a read error: a much more frequent sequence differs by one nucleotide. The rearrangement links TRBV7-8 to TRBJ2-5; weak D call: TRBD1 (6 bases). Germline assignment: CDR1 SGHVS and CDR2 FQNEAQ. The CDR3 has 15 amino acids. Here the CDR3 DNA reads TGTGCCAGCAGCTTATCATCATGGGGGCTAGAGGCCCAGTACTTC. Residues: CASSLSSWGLEAQYF.

This clonotype has ten or more counts. The chain employs TRBV6-5 and TRBJ2-5; D remains ambiguous. This CDR3 is built from 13 residues. Trimming removed 2 bases from V and 4 bases from J, with 8 bases in between. The germline V gene encodes CDR1 MNHEY and CDR2 SVGAGI. The CDR3 bases are TGTGCCAGCAGTTACAGTTATCGAGAGACCCAGTACTTC. The encoded protein is CASSYSYRETQYF.

This clonotype was counted at least ten times. The V gene is TRBV28, the J gene TRBJ1-6; D may be TRBD1 (6 bases). The V end was cut by 3 bases, the J end by 7 bases, with 13 bases between. The CDR3 totals 15 residues. The V gene's germline CDR1 is MDHEN and CDR2 SYDVKM. This chain's CDR3 is CASSLAQGNNSPLHF. CDR3 coding DNA: TGTGCCAGCAGTTTGGCACAGGGCAACAATTCACCCCTCCACTTT.

This clonotype has at least ten counts. The rearrangement uses TRBV20-1 and TRBJ2-5; the match to TRBD2 covers 9 bases. The V gene's germline CDR1 is DFQATT and CDR2 SNEGSKA (reference sequence). This CDR3 contains 15 residues. After removal of 5 bases from V and 0 bases from J, the junction contained 7 bases not matched to a gene. The CDR3 DNA reads as TGCAGTGCTGGTAGACTAGCGGAATACCAAGAGACCCAGTACTTC. Translating gives CSAGRLAEYQETQYF.

This clonotype was recorded many times. The gene calls are TRBV20-1 and TRBJ2-7, with 10 bases that match TRBD1. This CDR3 has 15 residues. The germline V gene has CDR1 DFQATT and CDR2 SNEGSKA (reference sequence). The ends lost 0 bases at V and 3 bases at J; junction bases unmatched: 5. CDR3: CSARDGGTGVYEQYF. CDR3 DNA: TGCAGTGCTAGAGATGGCGGGACAGGGGTCTACGAGCAGTACTTC.

The chain has TRBV4-1 and TRBJ2-7, with TRBD1 identical over 8 bases. The CDR3 consists of 15 residues. Germline V gene sequence: CDR1 MGHRA, CDR2 YSYEKL. The V and J ends lost 4 bases and 0 bases, in that order; junction bases with no gene match: 5. The CDR3 DNA reads as TGCGCCAGCAGCCGCGGGACAGGCGGCTCCTACGAGCAGTACTTC. It translates to CASSRGTGGSYEQYF.

This clonotype was seen at least ten times. For the CDR3, the DNA is TGTGCCAGCAGTTACAGGGACATTGACACAGATACGCAGTATTTT. It encodes CASSYRDIDTDTQYF. The gene calls are TRBV6-1 and TRBJ2-3; D is possibly TRBD1 (6 bases). The CDR3 is made up of 15 amino acids. The V gene lost 5 bases and the J gene lost 2 bases, with 14 bases spanning the gap. Germline V gene data show CDR1 as MNHNS and CDR2 as SASEGT.

This clonotype has ten or more counts. The chain uses TRBV10-3 and TRBJ2-2; D not certain. The CDR3 sequence is 12 residues long. The germline V and J ends were trimmed by 9 bases and 2 bases, with 7 bases remaining between them. Germline lookup yields CDR1 ENHRY and CDR2 SYGVKD. The CDR3 DNA sequence: TGTGCCATTAGAGGAAACACCGGGGAGCTGTTTTTT. As protein: CAIRGNTGELFF.

This clonotype was observed many times. The gene calls are TRBV2 and TRBJ1-3; 7 bases match TRBD1. Germline V gene data show CDR1 as SNHLY and CDR2 as FYNNEI. The CDR3 length is 13 residues. V dropped 6 bases and J dropped 4; count of bases not matched to a gene: 3. Here the CDR3 reads CASRGTAGNTIYF. The DNA for the CDR3 is TGTGCCAGCAGGGGGACAGCAGGAAACACCATATATTTT.

Ten or more counts support this clonotype. The rearrangement uses TRBV7-2 and TRBJ1-4; D uncertain. Between the trimmed V and J ends, which lost 5 bases and 8 bases, there was a span of 15 bases. This CDR3 spans 14 amino acids. Germline V gene sequence: CDR1 SGHTA, CDR2 FQGNSA. CDR3 coding DNA: TGTGCCAGCAGCCCCGGCGGCTTTCCCGAAAAACTGTTTTTT. It specifies CASSPGGFPEKLFF.

This clonotype was observed at least ten times. The chain uses TRBV20-1 and TRBJ2-3; D is perhaps TRBD2 (7 bases). Trimming stripped 2 bases from V and 10 bases from J, with 19 bases between. This CDR3 comprises 14 residues. Germline CDR1 reads DFQATT; CDR2 reads SNEGSKA (reference sequence). The CDR3 spells CSARWGRGGIAQYF. CDR3 coding DNA: TGCAGTGCTAGATGGGGGAGGGGGGGGATCGCGCAGTATTTT.

The J gene is TRBJ2-3, the V gene TRBV28; D is perhaps TRBD2 (6 bases). CDR1 is MDHEN, CDR2 SYDVKM, per germline. The CDR3 extends over 15 amino acids. V was trimmed by 2 bases and J by 4 bases, leaving 13 bases between them. As DNA, the CDR3 is TGTGCCAGCAGTTTACAATTCGGGAGCGCAGATACGCAGTATTTT. It codes for CASSLQFGSADTQYF.